The TCR beta chain under discussion was sequenced for a study of blood T cell repertoires in COVID-19. On the study more broadly: Researchers got acute and convalescent COVID-19 samples from the United States, Italy and Spain. Sources were T cells, B-cell-depleted T cells, or PBMCs; the material itself was cDNA or gDNA.

Under the authors' procedure: Reference gene primer amplification in the assay estimated nucleated cell counts. Assay: immunoSEQ multiplex PCR; the TCRdb copy retains only in-frame clones and omits some. V and J calls and clone size are as listed in that table; D and trimming were resolved from the DNA. The repertoire holds approximately 150,000 clones, with approximately 81% as singletons. Sample: peripheral blood. The TCR originated in a man aged 35-49 years with acute or convalescent COVID-19.

The CDR3 here is CASSLQGSYYGYTF. In DNA, the CDR3 is TGTGCCAGCAGTTTACAGGGCTCGTACTATGGCTACACCTTC. V usage is TRBV28 and J usage is TRBJ1-2; perhaps TRBD1 as D (5 bases). Germline assignment: CDR1 MDHEN and CDR2 SYDVKM. Trimming left V 2 bases short and J 3 bases short, with 10 bases between. The CDR3 has 14 amino acids.